This section outlines one T cell receptor (beta chain) sequence together with its context. Its target is not known. TCRdb's table, derived via immunoSEQ multiplex PCR, lists solely in-frame clones and lacks some. The sample records some 150,000 clones, 85% to 90% being singletons. The data are from a study of cytomegalovirus exposure and HLA in healthy donors. Whole-study results and caveats: In vitro, three CMV-associated chains proved specific for CMV antigens. As was reported, the classifier diagnosed cytomegalovirus status with high specificity and sensitivity.

Material for sequencing was PBMCs. The sequence was collected from a woman in her late teens or twenties in good health and CMV-seropositive.

The CDR3 region has the DNA TGTGCCAGCAGCGCGACGGACGGGACCTACGAGCAGTACTTC. Translating it yields CASSATDGTYEQYF. The chain is built from TRBV9 and TRBJ2-7; tentatively, D is TRBD2 (5 bases). This CDR3 is built from 14 residues. CDR1 is SGDLS, CDR2 YYNGEE, per germline. V was trimmed by 3 bases and J by 2 bases, leaving 12 bases between them.